The rows below give T cell receptor beta chains drawn from one sample of a study of CXCR3-negative and CXCR3-positive naive CD8 T cells. Reprocessing the 5' RACE reads, TCRdb reports a single entry for every CDR3 protein and omits DNA. This sample contains about 40,000 distinct CDR3 sequences. Material for sequencing was memory CD8+ T cells from blood. These receptors were collected from a human donor in good health. Some clones in this sample may be carry-over from other donors' samples. Both conserved end residues are part of each CDR3. Not all rows give a size; the values are once, few, many and, for expanded clones, a class.

clone size: .; J gene: TRBJ2-3; CDR3 length: 14; V gene: TRBV7-3; CDR3 protein: CASSSRIGTDTQYF
clone size: .; J gene: TRBJ2-1; CDR3 length: 13; V gene: TRBV14; CDR3 protein: CASSQVGSREQFF
clone size: .; J gene: TRBJ2-7; CDR3 length: 11; V gene: TRBV14; CDR3 protein: CASSQGYEQYF
clone size: .; J gene: TRBJ2-7; CDR3 length: 13; V gene: TRBV2; CDR3 protein: CASTGSRSYEQYF
clone size: .; J gene: TRBJ1-2; CDR3 length: 14; V gene: TRBV29-1; CDR3 protein: CSVETSGWRYGYTF
clone size: .; J gene: TRBJ1-5; CDR3 length: 18; V gene: TRBV20-1; CDR3 protein: CSAREGDPYIYSNQPQHF
clone size: .; J gene: TRBJ1-3; CDR3 length: 14; V gene: TRBV12-3/TRBV12-4; CDR3 protein: CASSLPGVGNTIYF
clone size: .; J gene: TRBJ1-1; CDR3 length: 15; V gene: TRBV7-3; CDR3 protein: CASSLSAYSNTEAFF
clone size: .; J gene: TRBJ2-7; CDR3 length: 13; V gene: TRBV27; CDR3 protein: CASSLTGFYEQYF
clone size: .; J gene: TRBJ2-1; CDR3 length: 13; V gene: TRBV27; CDR3 protein: CASSLGGGDEQFF
clone size: .; J gene: TRBJ2-5; CDR3 length: 12; V gene: TRBV29-1; CDR3 protein: CSVSRDGETQYF
clone size: .; J gene: TRBJ2-1; CDR3 length: 19; V gene: TRBV29-1; CDR3 protein: CSVAGRDGAGTGSYNEQFF
clone size: .; J gene: TRBJ2-7; CDR3 length: 13; V gene: TRBV20-1; CDR3 protein: CSARRAGFWEQYF
clone size: .; J gene: TRBJ2-5; CDR3 length: 14; V gene: TRBV12-3/TRBV12-4; CDR3 protein: CASSLVRDQETQYF
clone size: .; J gene: TRBJ2-1; CDR3 length: 13; V gene: TRBV28; CDR3 protein: CASSSFSYNEQFF
clone size: .; J gene: TRBJ1-3; CDR3 length: 16; V gene: TRBV21-1; CDR3 protein: CASSVGQANSGNTIYF
clone size: .; J gene: TRBJ1-1; CDR3 length: 15; V gene: TRBV12-3/TRBV12-4; CDR3 protein: CASSLSYRGRAEAFF
clone size: .; J gene: TRBJ1-1; CDR3 length: 11; V gene: TRBV6-5; CDR3 protein: CASRLNTEAFF
clone size: .; J gene: TRBJ2-5; CDR3 length: 16; V gene: TRBV24-1; CDR3 protein: CATSDLRTSSRETQYF
clone size: .; J gene: TRBJ1-2; CDR3 length: 14; V gene: TRBV29-1; CDR3 protein: CSVEEPQGNYGYTF
clone size: .; J gene: TRBJ2-2; CDR3 length: 17; V gene: TRBV29-1; CDR3 protein: CSVVGRGGASHTGELFF
clone size: .; J gene: TRBJ2-1; CDR3 length: 15; V gene: TRBV28; CDR3 protein: CASSPRDRPYNEQFF
clone size: .; J gene: TRBJ2-1; CDR3 length: 14; V gene: TRBV5-1; CDR3 protein: CASSLGTGGYEQFF
clone size: .; J gene: TRBJ2-7; CDR3 length: 14; V gene: TRBV6-5; CDR3 protein: CASSYWEDGGEQYF
clone size: .; J gene: TRBJ2-7; CDR3 length: 13; V gene: TRBV29-1; CDR3 protein: CSVGGGREFEQYF
clone size: .; J gene: TRBJ2-1; CDR3 length: 11; V gene: TRBV7-9; CDR3 protein: CASSIGGVQFF
clone size: .; J gene: TRBJ2-1; CDR3 length: 16; V gene: TRBV10-3; CDR3 protein: CAISESGGSSYNEQFF
clone size: .; J gene: TRBJ1-1; CDR3 length: 11; V gene: TRBV4-2; CDR3 protein: CASSQDQAAFF
clone size: .; J gene: TRBJ2-5; CDR3 length: 16; V gene: TRBV7-9; CDR3 protein: CASSTNTGARRETQYF
clone size: .; J gene: TRBJ2-5; CDR3 length: 15; V gene: TRBV12-3/TRBV12-4; CDR3 protein: CASSSPGPTRETQYF
clone size: .; J gene: TRBJ2-1; CDR3 length: 22; V gene: TRBV14; CDR3 protein: CASSQGFWGFEGGRKSYNEQFF
clone size: .; J gene: TRBJ2-1; CDR3 length: 14; V gene: TRBV5-6; CDR3 protein: CASTLGVILNEQFF
clone size: medium-sized; J gene: TRBJ2-2; CDR3 length: 15; V gene: TRBV10-3; CDR3 protein: CAISGQGGSTGELFF
clone size: .; J gene: TRBJ2-7; CDR3 length: 12; V gene: TRBV12-3/TRBV12-4; CDR3 protein: CASSSRGGEQYF
clone size: .; J gene: TRBJ1-1; CDR3 length: 12; V gene: TRBV9; CDR3 protein: CASGGGATEAFF
clone size: .; J gene: TRBJ1-1; CDR3 length: 14; V gene: TRBV29-1; CDR3 protein: CSVEGEGGWTEAFF
clone size: .; J gene: TRBJ1-1; CDR3 length: 17; V gene: TRBV4-2; CDR3 protein: CASSLRMGGVMNTEAFF
clone size: .; J gene: TRBJ1-5; CDR3 length: 17; V gene: TRBV7-2; CDR3 protein: CASSLAPAGASNQPQHF
clone size: .; J gene: TRBJ2-7; CDR3 length: 15; V gene: TRBV7-2; CDR3 protein: CASSLGGHPSYEQYF
clone size: .; J gene: TRBJ2-3; CDR3 length: 14; V gene: TRBV29-1; CDR3 protein: CSVEGAENTDTQYF
clone size: .; J gene: TRBJ2-2; CDR3 length: 17; V gene: TRBV11-2; CDR3 protein: CASSLSNGPVNTGELFF
clone size: .; J gene: TRBJ1-5; CDR3 length: 13; V gene: TRBV9; CDR3 protein: CASATDTNQPQHF
clone size: medium-sized; J gene: TRBJ2-1; CDR3 length: 14; V gene: TRBV6-4; CDR3 protein: CASSDRTGGNEQFF
clone size: .; J gene: TRBJ2-5; CDR3 length: 16; V gene: TRBV5-1; CDR3 protein: CASSFPTGGTQETQYF
clone size: .; J gene: TRBJ2-7; CDR3 length: 16; V gene: TRBV29-1; CDR3 protein: CSVELSAVLVSYEQYF
clone size: .; J gene: TRBJ2-3; CDR3 length: 15; V gene: TRBV5-1; CDR3 protein: CASSLGGQISDTQYF
clone size: .; J gene: TRBJ2-1; CDR3 length: 16; V gene: TRBV28; CDR3 protein: CASSLWSSGGAGEQFF
clone size: .; J gene: TRBJ2-7; CDR3 length: 15; V gene: TRBV7-2; CDR3 protein: CASSLASGGAYEQYF
clone size: .; J gene: TRBJ1-2; CDR3 length: 11; V gene: TRBV4-2; CDR3 protein: CASSSNYGYTF
clone size: .; J gene: TRBJ2-5; CDR3 length: 16; V gene: TRBV7-9; CDR3 protein: CASTFLTGDLQETQYF
clone size: .; J gene: TRBJ2-1; CDR3 length: 12; V gene: TRBV29-1; CDR3 protein: CSVETRGNEQFF